Below are 29 T cell receptor beta chains sequenced from a single sample in a study of blood T cell repertoires in COVID-19. Libraries were prepared by immunoSEQ multiplex PCR; TCRdb keeps only in-frame clonotypes and omits some of them. The table includes tens of thousands of clones, around four fifths detected once. Input material: peripheral blood. The receptor source for this set is a human donor in a cohort sampled during active COVID-19.

The chain joins TRBV6-5 to TRBJ1-1; perhaps TRBD1 as D (5 bases). Trimming pared 7 bases from V and 2 bases from J, leaving 14 bases between. The CDR3 length is 14 residues. Germline-derived CDR1 and CDR2 are MNHEY and SVGAGI. Written as DNA, the CDR3 is TGTGCCAGCAAGCAGGGCCCCCGCAACACTGAAGCTTTCTTT. Residues: CASKQGPRNTEAFF.

V usage is TRBV7-2 and J usage is TRBJ1-2, with D hard to call. V was clipped by 4 bases and J by 4 bases, with 13 bases between them. Germline V lookup: CDR1 SGHTA, CDR2 FQGNSA. The CDR3 is 14 residues long. Here the CDR3 reads CASSSIGLSYGYTF. Here the CDR3 DNA reads TGTGCCAGCAGCTCCATTGGACTGTCCTATGGCTACACCTTC.

This sequence joins TRBV4-3 and TRBJ2-7; 9 nucleotides align to TRBD1. J lost 3 bases, V lost 2 bases, and 11 bases had no gene match. CDR3 length: 17 residues. Germline CDR1 LGHNA, CDR2 YSLEER. Here the CDR3 DNA reads TGCGCCAGCAGCCAAACCTTCGACAGGGGGTTAGGCTACGAGCAGTACTTC. Translated, it gives CASSQTFDRGLGYEQYF.

The chain is built from TRBV3-1 (or the pseudogene TRBV3-2) and TRBJ2-5, with 9 bases lining up with TRBD2. V lost 4 bases, J lost 5 bases, and 14 bases stayed unmatched. This CDR3 is 17 amino acids long. In germline, CDR1 is LGHDT, CDR2 YNNKEL (reference sequence). This chain's CDR3 is CASSPTSGGVRGETQYF. DNA of the CDR3: TGTGCCAGCAGCCCGACTAGCGGTGGGGTAAGAGGGGAGACCCAGTACTTC.

The V gene is TRBV2, the J gene TRBJ1-5, with TRBD1 as a possible D gene (5 bases). Trimming left V 1 base short and J 7 bases short, with 14 bases between. Germline V gene lookup returns CDR1 SNHLY and CDR2 FYNNEI. There are 15 residues in the CDR3. For the CDR3, the DNA is TGTGCCAGCAGTGAAGGGGGGGGGAGACAGCAGCCCCAGCATTTT. This sequence encodes CASSEGGGRQQPQHF. Based on the CDR3 plus reference TRBV2 and TRBJ1-5, the full variable domain is EPEVTQTPSHQVTQMGQEVILRCVPISNHLYFYWYRQILGQKVEFLVSFYNNEISEKSEIFDDQFSVERPDGSNFTLKIRSTKLEDSAMYFCASSEGGGRQQPQHFGDGTRLSIL.

V is TRBV28 and J is TRBJ1-2; D not certain. This CDR3 contains 14 residues. Germline lookup yields CDR1 MDHEN and CDR2 SYDVKM. V was pared by 6 bases and J by 10 bases, with 21 bases between. CDR3 nucleotides: TGTGCCAGCAGCCCTGTCAGCGGGCGTAAGGCCTACACCTTC. Its translation is CASSPVSGRKAYTF.

V gene TRBV4-1 combines with J gene TRBJ1-1; tentatively, D is TRBD1 (6 bases). CDR1 and CDR2 (germline): MGHRA, YSYEKL. V dropped 1 base and J dropped 2 bases, with 11 bases sitting between them. The CDR3 totals 15 residues. CDR3 sequence: CASSQGWTENTEAFF. As DNA, the CDR3 is TGCGCCAGCAGCCAAGGGTGGACAGAAAACACTGAAGCTTTCTTT.

This rearrangement joins TRBV5-1 to TRBJ1-4; a weak D match, TRBD1 (5 bases). The CDR3 covers 13 residues. V gave up 2 bases and J gave up 8 bases, with 10 bases separating them. Germline V gene lookup returns CDR1 SGHRS and CDR2 YFSETQ. The CDR3, as DNA: TGCGCCAGCAGCTTCGGCCGGGGGGAAAAACTGTTTTTT. Amino acid sequence: CASSFGRGEKLFF.

This sequence joins TRBV18 and TRBJ2-2, with D perhaps TRBD2 (6 bases). This CDR3 spans 18 amino acids. Trimming took 3 bases from V and 4 from J, leaving 21 bases between them. Germline V gives CDR1 KGHSH, CDR2 LQKENI. The CDR3 region is CASSPDQLGGGSTGELFF. The CDR3 coding sequence is TGTGCCAGCTCACCCGACCAATTAGGAGGAGGGTCCACCGGGGAGCTGTTTTTT.

The chain recombines TRBV10-3 with TRBJ1-2; 7 bases line up with TRBD1. The CDR3 spans 16 residues. V was clipped by 0 bases and J by 6 bases; unmatched bases: 10. Germline V gene lookup returns CDR1 ENHRY and CDR2 SYGVKD. The CDR3 is CAISESLRQGVDGYTF. The CDR3 DNA reads as TGTGCCATCAGTGAGTCGCTTAGGCAGGGGGTCGATGGCTACACCTTC.

The V gene is TRBV6-5, the J gene TRBJ2-5, with 9 bases matching TRBD2. CDR1 and CDR2 (germline): MNHEY, SVGAGI. V shed 2 bases, J shed 4 bases, and the junction held 5 bases outside the gene matches. The CDR3 sequence is 15 residues long. CDR3 region: CASSYGSGGRETQYF. DNA for the CDR3: TGTGCCAGCAGTTACGGTAGCGGGGGCAGAGAGACCCAGTACTTC.

The V call is TRBV4-3, the J call TRBJ2-3; D may be TRBD2 (6 bases). Trimming removed 2 bases at V and 2 bases at J, with 11 bases between. The CDR3 consists of 15 residues. Germline CDR1 LGHNA, CDR2 YSLEER. CDR3 in amino acids: CASSQSSVYTDTQYF. The CDR3, as DNA: TGCGCCAGCAGCCAATCTAGCGTTTACACAGATACGCAGTATTTT.

This sequence joins TRBV7-9 and TRBJ1-4, with 9 bases that match TRBD1. The CDR3 contains 14 residues. J gave up 8 bases and V 5 bases, and 6 bases lay outside the gene matches. The germline V gene encodes CDR1 SEHNR and CDR2 FQNEAQ (reference sequence). The DNA for the CDR3 is TGTGCCAGCAGCCCGGGACAGGGCAGGGAAAAACTGTTTTTT. Its translation: CASSPGQGREKLFF.

The CDR3 DNA reads as TGTGCCACCTCAGGGGCATCAAGAAACACCATATATTTT. It codes for CATSGASRNTIYF. The V gene is TRBV6-5, the J gene TRBJ1-3; D may be TRBD1 (6 bases). Germline V CDR1 and CDR2: MNHEY, SVGAGI. Deletions cut 10 bases from V and 5 bases from J, with 15 bases between. There are 13 residues in the CDR3.

The chain is built from TRBV10-3 and TRBJ1-5, with D maybe TRBD1 (5 bases). This CDR3 spans 16 amino acids. Trimming took 1 base from V and 0 from J, leaving 10 bases between them. The germline CDR1 and CDR2 sequences are ENHRY and SYGVKD. In DNA, the CDR3 is TGTGCCATCAGTGAGTGGGGCAGAGATAGCAATCAGCCCCAGCATTTT. Translation: CAISEWGRDSNQPQHF.

This chain connects TRBV11-3 to TRBJ1-2; D possibly corresponds to TRBD1 (5 bases). CDR3 size: 17 residues. Looked up from germline, CDR1 is SGHNT and CDR2 is YENEEA. Trimming stripped 5 bases from V and 0 bases from J, with 19 bases between. The CDR3 nucleotides are TGTGCCAGCAGCCAAGACCTAGACGGGGGTCCTAACTATGGCTACACCTTC. Encoded protein: CASSQDLDGGPNYGYTF.

Only a few counts were recorded for this clone. V usage is TRBV28 and J usage is TRBJ2-7; 9 bases match TRBD1. This CDR3 has 14 amino acids. V shed 7 bases and J 5 bases; nucleotides not matched to a gene: 9. The germline gives CDR1 MDHEN, CDR2 SYDVKM. The CDR3 nucleotides are TGTGCCAGCACGGACAGGGGAACGAGAAACGAGCAGTACTTC. Its protein is CASTDRGTRNEQYF. The variable domain in full, with the rest retrieved from reference TRBV28 and TRBJ2-7, is DVKVTQSSRYLVKRTGEKVFLECVQDMDHENMFWYRQDPGLGLRLIYFSYDVKMKEKGDIPEGYSVSREKKERFSLILESASTNQTSMYLCASTDRGTRNEQYFGPGTRLTVT.

This chain links TRBV6-2 or TRBV6-3 with TRBJ2-2, with 10 bases matching TRBD2. The germline gives CDR1 MNHEY, CDR2 SVGEGT. J gave up 5 bases and V 2 bases, and 11 bases lay outside the gene matches. The CDR3 is made up of 18 amino acids. CDR3 amino acids: CASSYPLRLAGETGELFF. DNA of the CDR3: TGTGCCAGCAGTTACCCCCTAAGGCTAGCGGGGGAAACCGGGGAGCTGTTTTTT.

The J gene is TRBJ2-2, the V gene TRBV7-6; 7 nucleotides agree with TRBD2. The germline V gene has CDR1 SGHVS and CDR2 FNYEAQ. The CDR3 runs 14 residues. The junction had 11 bases not matched to a gene; V was cut back by 8 bases and J by 8 bases. CDR3 nucleotides: TGTGCCAGCGGGGAGGGACTATTCGTTGGGGAGCTGTTTTTT. Its translation is CASGEGLFVGELFF.

This clone occurred a few times. The V call is TRBV4-2, the J call TRBJ2-5; TRBD1 aligns across 9 bases. CDR3 length equals 15 residues. Germline V gives CDR1 LGHNA, CDR2 YNFKEQ. The V gene end was trimmed by 0 bases and the J gene end by 14 bases; junction bases not matched to a gene: 13. This chain's CDR3 is CASSQDREGGTGLYF. The CDR3 DNA reads as TGTGCCAGCAGCCAAGATAGGGAAGGGGGGACAGGGCTTTACTTC.

The chain carries TRBV27 and TRBJ1-1, with D perhaps matching TRBD1 (6 bases). The germline V gene encodes CDR1 MNHEY and CDR2 SMNVEV (reference sequence). Trimming removed 4 bases from V and 4 bases from J, with 10 bases in between. The CDR3 sequence is 13 residues long. CDR3 bases: TGTGCCAGCAGTTCCTGGACAGCCACTGAAGCTTTCTTT. Its translation: CASSSWTATEAFF.

This rearrangement joins TRBV5-4 to TRBJ1-2; D is perhaps TRBD1 (6 bases). Germline assignment: CDR1 SGHNT and CDR2 YYREEE (reference sequence). V dropped 4 bases and J dropped 0 bases, with 16 bases sitting between them. The CDR3 covers 16 residues. CDR3: CASSPATGTPNYGYTF. CDR3 coding DNA: TGTGCCAGCAGCCCCGCCACAGGGACCCCTAACTATGGCTACACCTTC.

This sequence joins TRBV5-1 and TRBJ1-2; possibly TRBD1 for D (6 bases). V lost 4 bases to trimming and J lost 3 bases, with 13 bases between them. Looked up from germline, CDR1 is SGHRS and CDR2 is YFSETQ. The CDR3 has 14 amino acids. CDR3 sequence (DNA): TGCGCCAGCAGCCACGTACAGGGAGACTATGGCTACACCTTC. Translated, it gives CASSHVQGDYGYTF.

This clone was seen more than once but under ten times. The chain's CDR3 is CASTLGGAEGYTF. The CDR3 DNA reads as TGTGCCAGCACTCTGGGGGGGGCGGAGGGCTACACCTTC. The V gene is TRBV28, the J gene TRBJ1-2, with a weak D call TRBD1 (6 bases). Germline V CDR1 and CDR2: MDHEN, SYDVKM. The CDR3 sequence is 13 residues long. Trimming cost V 7 bases and J 8 bases, with 17 bases left between them.

V is TRBV5-8 and J is TRBJ2-3; a possible D gene is TRBD1 (5 bases). The CDR3 contains 16 residues. Trimming removed 0 bases at V and 0 bases at J, with 11 bases between. Germline values: CDR1 SGHTS, CDR2 YDEGEE. CDR3 coding DNA: TGTGCCAGCAGCTTGGAGGACATTGGTAGCACAGATACGCAGTATTTT. Translation: CASSLEDIGSTDTQYF.

The V and J genes are TRBV3-1 (or the pseudogene TRBV3-2) and TRBJ2-7; a possible D gene is TRBD2 (6 bases). Trimming pared 2 bases from V and 5 bases from J, leaving 13 bases between. Germline V CDR1 and CDR2: LGHDT, YNNKEL (reference sequence). CDR3 length: 14 residues. The CDR3 here is CASSQMTSYHEQYF. CDR3 DNA: TGTGCCAGCAGCCAAATGACTAGTTACCACGAGCAGTACTTC.

The chain recombines TRBV11-2 with TRBJ2-7, with D maybe TRBD1 (5 bases). The germline V and J ends were trimmed by 6 bases and 1 base, with 13 bases remaining between them. CDR3 length: 14 residues. CDR1 SGHAT and CDR2 FQNNGV come from the germline V gene. CDR3 region: CASSARAGSYEQYF. DNA for the CDR3: TGTGCCAGCAGTGCTAGAGCAGGGTCCTACGAGCAGTACTTC.

The V call is TRBV7-2, the J call TRBJ1-3, with a possible D match to TRBD1 (6 bases). The V gene's germline CDR1 is SGHTA and CDR2 FQGNSA. The CDR3 runs 16 residues. The ends were cut back, 0 bases at V and 0 bases at J, with 9 bases in the middle. The CDR3 region is CASSLAGASSGNTIYF. The CDR3 bases are TGTGCCAGCAGCTTAGCGGGGGCGAGCTCTGGAAACACCATATATTTT.

This chain uses TRBV6-1 with TRBJ2-1; 12 bases are a match to TRBD2. This CDR3 contains 17 residues. V was clipped by 3 bases and J by 10 bases; unmatched bases: 13. Per the germline V gene, CDR1 is MNHNS and CDR2 is SASEGT. The CDR3 is CASSDLPSGRGSQEQFF. In nucleotides, the CDR3 is TGTGCCAGCAGTGACTTGCCTAGCGGGAGGGGGTCCCAAGAGCAGTTCTTC.